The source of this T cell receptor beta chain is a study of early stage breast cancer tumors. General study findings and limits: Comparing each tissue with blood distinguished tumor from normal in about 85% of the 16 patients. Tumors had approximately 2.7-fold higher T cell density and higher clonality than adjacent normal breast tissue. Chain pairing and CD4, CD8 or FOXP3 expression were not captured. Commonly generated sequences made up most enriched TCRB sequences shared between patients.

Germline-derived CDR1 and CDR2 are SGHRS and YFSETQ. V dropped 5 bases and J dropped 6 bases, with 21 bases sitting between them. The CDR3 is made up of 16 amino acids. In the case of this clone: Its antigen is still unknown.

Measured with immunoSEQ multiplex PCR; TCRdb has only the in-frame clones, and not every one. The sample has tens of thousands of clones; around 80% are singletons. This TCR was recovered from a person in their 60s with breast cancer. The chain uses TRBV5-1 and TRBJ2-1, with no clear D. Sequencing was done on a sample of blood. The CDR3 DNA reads TGCGCCAGCAGACGCGGCGGAGTAGGTGGCCGCAATGAGCAGTTCTTC. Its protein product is CASRRGGVGGRNEQFF.